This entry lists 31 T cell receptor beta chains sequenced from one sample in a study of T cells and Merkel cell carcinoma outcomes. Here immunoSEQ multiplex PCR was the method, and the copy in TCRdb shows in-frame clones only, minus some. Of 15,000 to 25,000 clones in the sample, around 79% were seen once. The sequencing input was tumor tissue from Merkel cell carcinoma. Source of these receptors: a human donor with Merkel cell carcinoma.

CDR3 loop: CASSLEFGGGETQYF. In DNA form, the CDR3 reads TGTGCCAGCAGCTTAGAGTTCGGTGGGGGGGAGACCCAGTACTTC. V and J are TRBV7-6 and TRBJ2-5, with D possibly matching TRBD2 (6 bases). CDR1 SGHVS and CDR2 FNYEAQ come from the germline V gene. With 1 base removed from V and 5 bases from J, the gap between germline ends came to 14 bases. The CDR3 contains 15 residues.

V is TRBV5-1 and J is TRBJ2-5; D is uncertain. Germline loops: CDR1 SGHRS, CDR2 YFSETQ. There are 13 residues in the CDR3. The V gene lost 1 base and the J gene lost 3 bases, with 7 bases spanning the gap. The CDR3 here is CASSLPSEETQYF. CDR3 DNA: TGCGCCAGCAGCTTGCCGTCGGAAGAGACCCAGTACTTC.

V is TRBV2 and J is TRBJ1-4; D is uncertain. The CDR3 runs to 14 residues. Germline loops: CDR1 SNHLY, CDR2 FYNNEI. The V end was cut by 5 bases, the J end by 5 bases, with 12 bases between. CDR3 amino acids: CASSIGGKNEKLFF. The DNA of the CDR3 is TGTGCCAGCAGTATCGGAGGGAAAAATGAAAAACTGTTTTTT.

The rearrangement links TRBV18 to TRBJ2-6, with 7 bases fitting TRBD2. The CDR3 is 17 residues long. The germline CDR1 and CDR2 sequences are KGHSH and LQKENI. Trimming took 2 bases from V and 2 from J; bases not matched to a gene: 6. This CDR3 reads CASSPSGGRTGANVLTF. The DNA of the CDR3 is TGTGCCAGCTCACCATCGGGGGGTCGCACTGGGGCCAACGTCCTGACTTTC.

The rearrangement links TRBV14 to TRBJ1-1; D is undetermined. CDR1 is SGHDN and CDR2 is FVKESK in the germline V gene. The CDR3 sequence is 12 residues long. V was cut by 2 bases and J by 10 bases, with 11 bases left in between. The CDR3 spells CASSQTRRGAFF. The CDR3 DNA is TGTGCCAGCAGCCAAACTCGGCGGGGAGCTTTCTTT.

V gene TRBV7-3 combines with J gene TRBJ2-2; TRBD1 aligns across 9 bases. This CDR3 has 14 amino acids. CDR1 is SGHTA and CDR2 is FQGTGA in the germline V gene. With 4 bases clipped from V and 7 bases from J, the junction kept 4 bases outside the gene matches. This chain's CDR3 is CASSSGDRVGELFF. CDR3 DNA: TGTGCCAGCAGCTCAGGGGACAGGGTCGGGGAGCTGTTTTTT.

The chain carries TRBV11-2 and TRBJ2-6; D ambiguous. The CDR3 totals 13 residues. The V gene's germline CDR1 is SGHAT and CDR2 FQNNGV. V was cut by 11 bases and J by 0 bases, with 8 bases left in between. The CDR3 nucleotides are TGTGCCGCTGGTGCCTCTGGGGCCAACGTCCTGACTTTC. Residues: CAAGASGANVLTF.

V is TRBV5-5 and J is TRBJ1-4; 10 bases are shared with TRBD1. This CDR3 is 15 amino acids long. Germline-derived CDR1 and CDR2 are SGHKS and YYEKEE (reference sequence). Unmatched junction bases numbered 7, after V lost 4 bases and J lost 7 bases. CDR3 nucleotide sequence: TGTGCCAGCAGCCGAGACAGGGGGCGAGGTGAAAAACTGTTTTTT. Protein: CASSRDRGRGEKLFF.

The DNA for the CDR3 is TGTGCCAGCAGTGAATGGGAAGGGACAGAGACCCAGTACTTC. Its translation is CASSEWEGTETQYF. The chain carries TRBV25-1 and TRBJ2-5; D possibly matches TRBD1 or TRBD2 (5 bases each). CDR3 length: 14 amino acids. The V gene lost 1 base and the J gene lost 4 bases, with 10 bases spanning the gap. Looked up from germline, CDR1 is MGHDK and CDR2 is SYGVNS.

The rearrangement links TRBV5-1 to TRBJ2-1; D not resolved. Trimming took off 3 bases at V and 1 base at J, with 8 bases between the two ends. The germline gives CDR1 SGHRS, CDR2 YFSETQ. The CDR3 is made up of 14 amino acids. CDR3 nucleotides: TGCGCCAGCAGCTCTGAAGGATCCTACAATGAGCAGTTCTTC. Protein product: CASSSEGSYNEQFF.

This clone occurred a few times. In DNA, the CDR3 is TGCGCCAGCAGCCCAACCGTTGGCGTACTGGGAGATACGCAGTATTTT. Its translation: CASSPTVGVLGDTQYF. The chain combines TRBV10-1 with TRBJ2-3; D gene unclear. V was cut by 6 bases and J by 5 bases, with 21 bases left in between. Germline loops: CDR1 WNHNN, CDR2 SYGVQD (reference sequence). This CDR3 contains 16 residues.

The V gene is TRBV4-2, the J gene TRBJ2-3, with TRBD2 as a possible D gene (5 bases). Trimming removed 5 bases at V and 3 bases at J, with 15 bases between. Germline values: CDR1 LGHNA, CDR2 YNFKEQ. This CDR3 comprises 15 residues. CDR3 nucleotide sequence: TGTGCCAGCAGCTTGTACCGGGAACGAACAGATACGCAGTATTTT. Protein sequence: CASSLYRERTDTQYF.

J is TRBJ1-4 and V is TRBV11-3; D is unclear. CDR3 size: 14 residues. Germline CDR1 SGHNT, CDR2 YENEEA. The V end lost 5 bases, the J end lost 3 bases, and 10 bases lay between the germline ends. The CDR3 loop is CASSLRNSNEKLFF. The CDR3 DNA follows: TGTGCCAGCAGCCTTAGGAACTCTAATGAAAAACTGTTTTTT.

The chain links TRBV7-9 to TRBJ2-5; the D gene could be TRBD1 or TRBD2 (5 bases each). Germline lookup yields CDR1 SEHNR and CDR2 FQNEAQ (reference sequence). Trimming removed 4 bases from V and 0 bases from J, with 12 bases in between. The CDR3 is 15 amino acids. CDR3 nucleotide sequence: TGTGCCAGCAGCTCCATCGGGACGTACCAAGAGACCCAGTACTTC. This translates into CASSSIGTYQETQYF.

CDR3: CASLGNGELFF. CDR3 sequence (DNA): TGTGCCAGCTTGGGTAACGGGGAGCTGTTTTTT. This sequence joins TRBV2 and TRBJ2-2; D not certain. With 8 bases removed from V and 7 bases from J, the gap between germline ends came to 8 bases. This CDR3 has 11 residues. The germline CDR1 and CDR2 sequences are SNHLY and FYNNEI. The whole variable domain, remainder taken from reference TRBV2 and TRBJ2-2, is EPEVTQTPSHQVTQMGQEVILRCVPISNHLYFYWYRQILGQKVEFLVSFYNNEISEKSEIFDDQFSVERPDGSNFTLKIRSTKLEDSAMYFCASLGNGELFFGEGSRLTVL.

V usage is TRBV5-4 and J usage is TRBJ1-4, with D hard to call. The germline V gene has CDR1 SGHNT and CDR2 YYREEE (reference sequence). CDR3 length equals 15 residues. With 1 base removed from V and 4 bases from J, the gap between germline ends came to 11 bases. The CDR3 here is CASSLTGGSNEKLFF. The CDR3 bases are TGTGCCAGCAGCTTGACGGGAGGAAGTAATGAAAAACTGTTTTTT.

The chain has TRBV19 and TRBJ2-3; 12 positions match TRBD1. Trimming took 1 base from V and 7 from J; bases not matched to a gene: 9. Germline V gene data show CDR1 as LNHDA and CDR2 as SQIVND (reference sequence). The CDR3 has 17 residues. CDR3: CASSIGQGTGGWNTQYF. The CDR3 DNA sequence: TGTGCCAGTAGTATAGGGCAGGGGACAGGGGGCTGGAATACGCAGTATTTT.

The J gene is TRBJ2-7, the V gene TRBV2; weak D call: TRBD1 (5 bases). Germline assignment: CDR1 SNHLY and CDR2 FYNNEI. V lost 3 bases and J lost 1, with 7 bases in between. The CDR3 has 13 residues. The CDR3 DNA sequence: TGTGCCAGCAGTGACCAGGGATCCTACGAGCAGTACTTC. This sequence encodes CASSDQGSYEQYF.

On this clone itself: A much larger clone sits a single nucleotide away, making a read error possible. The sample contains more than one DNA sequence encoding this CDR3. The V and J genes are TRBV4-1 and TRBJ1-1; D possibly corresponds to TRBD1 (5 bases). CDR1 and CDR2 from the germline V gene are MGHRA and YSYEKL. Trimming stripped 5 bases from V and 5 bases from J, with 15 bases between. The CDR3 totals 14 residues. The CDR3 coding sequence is TGCGCCAGCAGCTTGACGGGGGGAAATACTGAAGCTTTCTTT. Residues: CASSLTGGNTEAFF.

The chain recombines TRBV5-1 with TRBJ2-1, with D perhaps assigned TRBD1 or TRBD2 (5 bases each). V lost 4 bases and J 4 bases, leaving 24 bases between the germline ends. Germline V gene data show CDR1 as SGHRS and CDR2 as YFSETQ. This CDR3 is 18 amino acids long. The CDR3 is CASSRLRDVQPRYNEQFF. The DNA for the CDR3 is TGCGCCAGCAGCCGTCTCCGGGACGTCCAACCAAGATACAATGAGCAGTTCTTC.

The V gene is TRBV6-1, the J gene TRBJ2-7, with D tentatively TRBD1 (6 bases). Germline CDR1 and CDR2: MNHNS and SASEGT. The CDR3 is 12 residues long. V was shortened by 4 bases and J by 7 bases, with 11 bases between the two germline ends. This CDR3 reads CASSGTVWEQYF. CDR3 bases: TGTGCCAGCAGTGGGACAGTTTGGGAGCAGTACTTC.

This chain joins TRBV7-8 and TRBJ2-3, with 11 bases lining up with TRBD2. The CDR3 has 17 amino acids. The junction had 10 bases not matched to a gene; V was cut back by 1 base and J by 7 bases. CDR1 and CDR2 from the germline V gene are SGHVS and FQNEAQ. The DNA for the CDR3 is TGTGCCAGCAGCTTAGGAACTAGACTAGCGGGATCTAATACGCAGTATTTT. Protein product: CASSLGTRLAGSNTQYF.

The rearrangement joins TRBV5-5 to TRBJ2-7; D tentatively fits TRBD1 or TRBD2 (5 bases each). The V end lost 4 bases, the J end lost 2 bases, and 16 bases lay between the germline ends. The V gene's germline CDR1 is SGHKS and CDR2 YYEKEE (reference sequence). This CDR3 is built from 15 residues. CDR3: CASSQGRGLTYEQYF. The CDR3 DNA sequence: TGTGCCAGCAGCCAGGGTCGGGGCCTAACCTACGAGCAGTACTTC.

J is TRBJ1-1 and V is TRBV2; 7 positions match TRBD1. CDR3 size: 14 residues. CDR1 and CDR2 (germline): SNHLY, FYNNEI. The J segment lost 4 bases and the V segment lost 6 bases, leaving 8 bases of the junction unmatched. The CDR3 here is CASRGGGWRTEAFF. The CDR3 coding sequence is TGTGCCAGCAGAGGAGGGGGCTGGCGCACTGAAGCTTTCTTT.

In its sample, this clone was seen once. In nucleotides, the CDR3 is TGTGCCAGCAGCCTTTTGGGTCACTGGGACGGGGAGCTGTTTTTT. Translating it yields CASSLLGHWDGELFF. The rearrangement uses TRBV9 and TRBJ2-2, with D uncertain. Trimming pared 4 bases from V and 7 bases from J, leaving 17 bases between. CDR3 length: 15 amino acids. Germline lookup yields CDR1 SGDLS and CDR2 YYNGEE.

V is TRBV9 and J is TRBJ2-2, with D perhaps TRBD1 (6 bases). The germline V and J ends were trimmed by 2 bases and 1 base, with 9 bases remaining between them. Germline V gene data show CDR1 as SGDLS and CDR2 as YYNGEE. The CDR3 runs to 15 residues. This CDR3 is CASSVRTENTGELFF. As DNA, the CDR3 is TGTGCCAGCAGCGTTCGGACAGAGAACACCGGGGAGCTGTTTTTT.

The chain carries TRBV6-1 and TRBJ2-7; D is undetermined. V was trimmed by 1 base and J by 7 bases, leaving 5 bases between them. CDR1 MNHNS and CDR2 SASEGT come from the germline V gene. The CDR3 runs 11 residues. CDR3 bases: TGTGCCAGCAGTGAAGAGAGGGAGCAGTACTTC. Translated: CASSEEREQYF.

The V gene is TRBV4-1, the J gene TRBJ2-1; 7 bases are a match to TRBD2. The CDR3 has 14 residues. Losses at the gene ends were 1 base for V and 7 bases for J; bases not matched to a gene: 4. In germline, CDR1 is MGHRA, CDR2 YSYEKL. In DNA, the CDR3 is TGCGCCAGCAGCCAAGTCCATAGCGGGAATGAGCAGTTCTTC. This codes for CASSQVHSGNEQFF.

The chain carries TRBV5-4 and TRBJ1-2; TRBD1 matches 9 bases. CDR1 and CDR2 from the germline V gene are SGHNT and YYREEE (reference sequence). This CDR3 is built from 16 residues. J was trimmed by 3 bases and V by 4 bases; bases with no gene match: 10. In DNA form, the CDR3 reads TGTGCCAGCAGCGGATCGGGGGACAGGGTTGACTATGGCTACACCTTC. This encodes CASSGSGDRVDYGYTF.

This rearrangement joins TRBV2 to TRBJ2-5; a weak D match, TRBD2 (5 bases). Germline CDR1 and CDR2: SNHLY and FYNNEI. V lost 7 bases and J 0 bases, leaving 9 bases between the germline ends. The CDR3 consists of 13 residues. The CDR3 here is CASTRTHQETQYF. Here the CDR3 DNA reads TGTGCCAGCACGAGGACTCACCAAGAGACCCAGTACTTC.

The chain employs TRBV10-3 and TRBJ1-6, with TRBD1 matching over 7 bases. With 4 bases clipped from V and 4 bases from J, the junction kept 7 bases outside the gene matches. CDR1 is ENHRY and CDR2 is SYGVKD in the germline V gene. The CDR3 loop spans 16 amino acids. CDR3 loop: CAISGSPGQYNSPLHF. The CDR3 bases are TGTGCCATCAGTGGGTCCCCGGGACAGTATAATTCACCCCTCCACTTT.